Here is one TCR beta chain with its context. Its recognized antigen is unknown. No quality values exist for individual bases; no much larger clone is one base distant. Unstimulated PBMCs, after thawing, were stained for CD3, CD4 and CD8 and then FACS-sorted into CD3+CD4+ and CD3+CD8+ populations. Randomization to immunosuppression withdrawal applied to every one of the 8 studied subjects. Genomic DNA was isolated with the Qiagen DNeasy Blood and Tissue Kit. The data were taken from a study of T cell clones after liver transplantation (dated by TCRdb to about 2019). At the level of the whole study: The samples were obtained from ITN030ST, a randomized trial that attempted immunosuppression withdrawal within 2 years after liver transplantation. Third party-reactive TCRbeta sequences from pre-transplant MLRs were also identified as an antigen-independent comparator for donor-reactive sequences. Three of the eight recipients were HCV-positive; the others were transplanted for non-autoimmune, non-viral indications. Blood samples were collected pre-transplant, pre-randomization before withdrawal, and post-randomization after either full withdrawal or failed withdrawal. Donor-reactive T cell clones were identified using TCRbeta sequencing after a pre-transplant mixed lymphocyte reaction and were then followed in post-transplant blood. A cohort of 8 liver transplant recipients was studied, of whom 3 were classified as tolerant and 5 as non-tolerant. Tolerance meant complete immunosuppression withdrawal for at least one year without liver enzymes rising beyond twice the upper limit of normal. No induction therapy was given to the subjects, and standard immunosuppression was administered until randomization at 12-24 months post-transplant. Findings and caveats that apply to the study as a whole: A greater decline was seen for donor-reactive sequences than for third party-reactive sequences, suggesting partial antigen-specific deletion unrelated to withdrawal success. Since no allograft tissue specimens were available, donor-reactive T cells may have migrated into the graft instead of being deleted. In 5 of 8 subjects, circulating donor-reactive CD4 TCRbeta sequences decreased significantly after transplant, regardless of tolerance or HCV status. The conclusions were considered preliminary, being limited by small, heterogeneous patient numbers and non-standardized post-transplant time points. In two subjects, low numbers of available donor cells limited the measurable donor-reactive repertoire. Once repertoire turnover was taken into account, donor-reactive detection showed a significant reduction for CD4 in 7 of 8 subjects and for CD8 in 8 of 8.

High-throughput TCRbeta CDR3 sequencing of frozen genomic DNA was performed by immunoSEQ, including PCR amplification, mapping, bias correction and internal controls. In the authors' own workflow: Productive rearrangements were retained, and unique TCRbeta sequences were defined by the CDR3 nucleotide sequence together with the V and J gene. For a sequence to be called donor-reactive, it needed a frequency of at least 0.01% and at least 5-fold expansion in CFSE-low cells compared with unstimulated pre-transplant cells. To ensure at least 90% detection power, minimum frequency thresholds were set for each subject based on that subject's lowest-template unstimulated sample. Jensen-Shannon divergence between the top 1000 TCRbeta sequences post- versus pre-transplant served as the measure of repertoire turnover. Changes in detection of donor-reactive sequences were tested with two-sided Fisher's exact tests. In TCRdb, the immuneACCESS table is reduced to in-frame sequences with V and J assigned. These tables do not hold every clone; where another copy was compared, an unresolved V gene accounts for under half, and the others remain unexplained. The D gene and trimming were derived from the DNA, and the V and J assignments and clone size from that table. Across this sample there are about 45,000 clones, with 70% to 90% seen only once. The ten most abundant clones make up about 2.6% of the sample.

The CDR3 covers 19 residues, taking in both the cysteine and the phenylalanine. The kept DNA is CDR3 alone, 57 bases in frame from the first base. Relative to germline, V is missing 2 bases and J is missing 0 bases, with 8 bases of the junction outside any gene match. From a lookup of the germline V gene (reference sequence), CDR1 and CDR2 are MNHEY and SMNVEV. The sequence joins TRBV27 to TRBJ2-6; 9 middle bases align to TRBD2. This specimen was CD4+ T cells from blood, taken 24 months after liver transplant. The receptor comes from a human patient who received a liver transplant. After a transplant, some of the T cells may come from the graft donor. Here is the DNA: TGTGCCAGCAGTTTACGCCTAGCGGGGACCAACTCTGGGGCCAACGTCCTGACTTTC. Its protein reads: CASSLRLAGTNSGANVLTF.